This paragraph reports one T cell receptor beta chain. Its specificity is unknown. The germline V gene encodes CDR1 LNHDA and CDR2 SQIVND (reference sequence). The CDR3 extends over 13 amino acids. V lost 8 bases, J lost 0 bases, and 8 bases lay in between. The assay was immunoSEQ multiplex PCR, and TCRdb's table has in-frame clones only and misses some. The sample has fewer than 95,000 clones; more than 85% are singletons. This sample was included in a study of OX40 agonist ivuxolimab in advanced cancers. Looking at the study overall: Ivuxolimab was delivered to patients intravenously every 2 weeks at doses spanning 0.01 to 10 mg/kg.

Regarding the study as a whole: Blood T cells, both CD4+ and CD8+, expanded clonally by week 6 at 0.1 to 3.0 mg/kg. Part of the nonresponder group also had normalized T-cell clonal expansion that was low.

The input for sequencing was CD4+ or CD8+ T cells sorted from blood, taken in a trial of the OX40 agonist ivuxolimab. The chain has TRBV19 and TRBJ1-5; D is ambiguous. The TCR comes from an adult with an advanced solid tumor such as melanoma, head and neck, liver or kidney cancer. This chain's CDR3 is CASRGYSNQPQHF. In DNA form, the CDR3 reads TGTGCCAGTCGGGGTTATAGCAATCAGCCCCAGCATTTT.